What follows is one T cell receptor (beta chain) and its context. Its antigen remains undetermined. Per-base qualities were not stored, and no clone one base away is much larger. Libraries were constructed by the immunoSEQ multiplex PCR assay. The table was pulled from immuneACCESS by TCRdb, which kept in-frame rearrangements only. Such tables lose some clones; where checked, under half of the loss comes from unresolved V genes, and the rest has no known cause. Counted in this sample were tens of thousands of clones; about 81% of them appeared once. The ten largest clones capture 38% of the sample. According to the germline V gene, CDR1 reads KGHSH and CDR2 reads LQKENI. V gives up 9 bases and J gives up 3 bases, and the segment between their germline ends measures 11 bases. From its cysteine to its phenylalanine, the CDR3 spans 13 amino acids. The DNA shown is the 39-base CDR3, in frame from base 1.

The data originate from a study of control samples from healthy donors and cancer patients (dated by TCRdb to 2020 to 2021). The receptor comes from a man between 65 and 80 years old with lung cancer. The sample taken for sequencing was PBMCs. The V gene is TRBV18 and the J gene is TRBJ2-2; 5 matching bases give a weak D call of TRBD1. The CDR3 protein is CASRIQDTGELFF. The nucleotide sequence is given as TGTGCCAGTCGTATACAGGACACCGGGGAGCTGTTTTTT. With all but the CDR3 taken from the reference TRBV18 and TRBJ2-2 genes, the full variable domain is: NAGVMQNPRHLVRRRGQEARLRCSPMKGHSHVYWYRQLPEEGLKFMVYLQKENIIDESGMPKERFSAEFPKEGPSILRIQQVVRGDSAAYFCASRIQDTGELFFGEGSRLTVL.